Below are 8 T cell receptor beta chains sequenced from a single sample in a study of cytomegalovirus exposure and HLA in healthy donors. PCR amplification relied on 60 Vbeta primers (plus 13 Jbeta primers). Produced via immunoSEQ multiplex PCR; TCRdb's table is partial and in-frame only. Across 45,000 to 60,000 clones, the top ten clones capture 6.5% to 8% of the sample. Input material: PBMCs. Source of these receptors: a woman between 35 and 50 years old in good health and CMV-seronegative.

This chain uses TRBV19 with TRBJ1-5; D is uncertain. Trimming shortened V by 1 base and J by 5 bases, and 12 bases separated the two germline ends. The CDR3 is made up of 15 amino acids. Germline CDR1 reads LNHDA; CDR2 reads SQIVND (reference sequence). The CDR3 loop is CASSIGAGYDQPQHF. The CDR3 DNA reads TGTGCCAGTAGTATAGGGGCAGGATATGATCAGCCCCAGCATTTT.

This chain joins TRBV2 and TRBJ1-5, with 9 nucleotides matching TRBD1. V was clipped by 6 bases and J by 1 base; unmatched bases: 4. This CDR3 contains 15 residues. The germline V gene has CDR1 SNHLY and CDR2 FYNNEI. The CDR3 nucleotides read TGTGCCAGCAGATGGACAGGGGAGAGCAATCAGCCCCAGCATTTT. Translated, it gives CASRWTGESNQPQHF.

The chain is built from TRBV18 and TRBJ2-1, with TRBD2 matching 9 bases. J gave up 4 bases and V 2 bases, and 3 bases lay outside the gene matches. The length of the CDR3 is 15 residues. Germline V gene lookup returns CDR1 KGHSH and CDR2 LQKENI. DNA for the CDR3: TGTGCCAGCTCACCAGGGCTAGCGGGGTACAATGAGCAGTTCTTC. Translated, it gives CASSPGLAGYNEQFF.

The rearrangement joins TRBV29-1 to TRBJ2-7, with TRBD2 matching 9 bases. This CDR3 is 14 amino acids long. The ends lost 1 base at V and 4 bases at J; junction bases unmatched: 5. Germline-derived CDR1 and CDR2 are SQVTM and ANQGSEA. The CDR3 region has the DNA TGCAGCGTTGAAGTGGAACTAGCGGGTTACGAGCAGTACTTC. The encoded protein is CSVEVELAGYEQYF.

The genes are TRBV5-1 and TRBJ2-5, with D unclear. The germline CDR1 and CDR2 sequences are SGHRS and YFSETQ. This CDR3 region has 13 residues. Trimming took 4 bases from V and 0 from J, leaving 7 bases between them. The CDR3 DNA reads TGCGCCAGCAGCGCGACAAACCAAGAGACCCAGTACTTC. Translation gives CASSATNQETQYF.

V usage is TRBV5-1 and J usage is TRBJ1-6; a possible D gene is TRBD1 (5 bases). Germline lookup yields CDR1 SGHRS and CDR2 YFSETQ. The V end lost 7 bases, the J end lost 6 bases, and 17 bases lay between the germline ends. This CDR3 spans 15 amino acids. CDR3 amino acids: CASRSSGPPNSPLHF. The CDR3 DNA reads TGCGCCAGCCGATCGTCAGGGCCCCCTAATTCACCCCTCCACTTT.

Notes on this clone: The same CDR3 also results from other DNA sequences found in this sample. The genes are TRBV6-5 and TRBJ1-1; the D gene is possibly TRBD1 (6 bases). The CDR3 extends over 15 amino acids. The V end lost 0 bases, the J end lost 1 base, and 9 bases lay between the germline ends. In germline, CDR1 is MNHEY, CDR2 SVGAGI. The CDR3 coding sequence is TGTGCCAGCAGTTACTCGGGCAGGGGGAACACTGAAGCTTTCTTT. Amino acid sequence: CASSYSGRGNTEAFF.

J is TRBJ1-1 and V is TRBV18; 9 bases align to TRBD1. CDR1 and CDR2 from the germline V gene are KGHSH and LQKENI. This CDR3 contains 14 residues. The V gene end was trimmed by 3 bases and the J gene end by 3 bases; junction bases not matched to a gene: 2. CDR3 nucleotide sequence: TGTGCCAGCTCACCCGGACAGGGGTACACTGAAGCTTTCTTT. It translates to CASSPGQGYTEAFF. Complete variable domain (other parts from reference TRBV18 and TRBJ1-1): NAGVMQNPRHLVRRRGQEARLRCSPMKGHSHVYWYRQLPEEGLKFMVYLQKENIIDESGMPKERFSAEFPKEGPSILRIQQVVRGDSAAYFCASSPGQGYTEAFFGQGTRLTVV.